The present T cell receptor (beta chain) was sequenced within a study of blood T cell repertoires in COVID-19. Study details: Some COVID-19 samples were acute and others convalescent; all came from the United States, Italy and Spain.

Per the original methods: Amplifying reference gene primers gave estimates of nucleated cell counts. The repertoire was sequenced with immunoSEQ multiplex PCR; TCRdb's copy has only in-frame clones and lacks some. V, J and clone size are taken as reported in that table, and D and trimming were inferred from the DNA itself. Among 26,000 or so clones listed, around 61% were seen once. V lost 1 base and J 7 bases, leaving 10 bases between the germline ends. Germline CDR1 LNHDA, CDR2 SQIVND (reference sequence). The CDR3 covers 13 residues. This TCR came from a man aged 60-69 years with active or convalescent COVID-19. Sequenced: peripheral blood. The chain combines TRBV19 with TRBJ1-1; D gene unclear. CDR3: CASSIGQRNEAFF. In DNA form, the CDR3 reads TGTGCCAGTAGTATAGGGCAGCGGAATGAAGCTTTCTTT.